Each of the 17 T cell receptor beta chains below was sequenced from the same sample in a study of beta chain features in type 1 diabetes. The sequenced template was cDNA made from the entire isolated RNA. Here immunoSEQ multiplex PCR was the method, and the copy in TCRdb shows in-frame clones only, minus some. The table records tens of thousands of clones, roughly 49% of them present only once. Specimen: Tregs from blood. These receptors originate from a woman aged 18-35 years in good health.

The sample holds a few counts of this clone. The chain joins TRBV18 to TRBJ1-1; the match to TRBD1 covers 7 bases. Germline V gives CDR1 KGHSH, CDR2 LQKENI. The CDR3 contains 17 residues. Losses at the gene ends were 3 bases for V and 5 bases for J; bases not matched to a gene: 15. CDR3 in DNA: TGTGCCAGCTCACCTCCCTTTCCGGGACAGAGAAAGACTGAAGCTTTCTTT. Translated, it gives CASSPPFPGQRKTEAFF.

In this sample, this clone turned up a few times. V usage is TRBV6-5 and J usage is TRBJ2-1; 9 bases align to TRBD1. The V gene's germline CDR1 is MNHEY and CDR2 SVGAGI. V shed 6 bases and J 6 bases; nucleotides not matched to a gene: 3. This CDR3 has 13 residues. In DNA form, the CDR3 reads TGTGCCAGCAGCCGACAGGGGGTCAATGAGCAGTTCTTC. Protein product: CASSRQGVNEQFF.

The chain joins TRBV19 to TRBJ2-7; 11 nucleotides line up with TRBD1. Trimming at V came to 4 bases and at J to 3 bases, leaving 8 bases not matched to a gene. This CDR3 is built from 16 residues. Germline CDR1 and CDR2: LNHDA and SQIVND (reference sequence). CDR3 sequence (DNA): TGTGCCAGTAGTACCCACCCGGGACAGGGGGACTACGAGCAGTACTTC. This codes for CASSTHPGQGDYEQYF.

This chain connects TRBV28 to TRBJ1-2; D remains ambiguous. Germline-derived CDR1 and CDR2 are MDHEN and SYDVKM. CDR3 length equals 13 residues. V lost 3 bases and J 7 bases, leaving 12 bases between the germline ends. CDR3 nucleotide sequence: TGTGCCAGCAGTTTTGGGGAGGGTTTTGGCTACACCTTC. Protein sequence: CASSFGEGFGYTF.

The V gene is TRBV5-1, the J gene TRBJ2-5; 10 nucleotides align to TRBD2. This CDR3 comprises 16 residues. V was clipped by 0 bases and J by 1 base; unmatched bases: 3. The germline CDR1 and CDR2 sequences are SGHRS and YFSETQ. The CDR3 spells CASSLGPSGSQETQYF. Written as DNA, the CDR3 is TGCGCCAGCAGCTTGGGACCTAGCGGGAGCCAAGAGACCCAGTACTTC.

The chain employs TRBV28 and TRBJ1-4; D perhaps matches TRBD1 (5 bases). Deletions cut 6 bases from V and 10 bases from J, with 21 bases between. The CDR3 spans 15 residues. The germline gives CDR1 MDHEN, CDR2 SYDVKM. The CDR3 loop is CASRYGPTLGGKLFF. As DNA, the CDR3 is TGTGCCAGCAGATATGGACCTACTCTCGGGGGAAAACTGTTTTTT.

V usage is TRBV6-5 and J usage is TRBJ2-7; D unclear. The CDR3 has 15 residues. Germline CDR1 MNHEY, CDR2 SVGAGI. The V end lost 7 bases, the J end lost 3 bases, and 19 bases lay between the germline ends. The CDR3 DNA reads TGTGCCAGCACCCCCCCTTCGGCAGGTAGCTACGAGCAGTACTTC. It specifies CASTPPSAGSYEQYF.

This rearrangement joins TRBV7-9 to TRBJ2-1, with 7 nucleotides matching TRBD2. With V trimmed by 1 base and J by 4 bases, 7 bases remained unmatched. Germline V gene data show CDR1 as SEHNR and CDR2 as FQNEAQ (reference sequence). The CDR3 totals 16 residues. DNA for the CDR3: TGTGCCAGCAGCTTAGTAGGTCTAGCGGCTTACAATGAGCAGTTCTTC. It codes for CASSLVGLAAYNEQFF.

This clone was found a few times. The chain recombines TRBV11-2 with TRBJ1-2; D remains ambiguous. Germline V CDR1 and CDR2: SGHAT, FQNNGV. The V end lost 0 bases, the J end lost 1 base, and 9 bases lay between the germline ends. There are 15 residues in the CDR3. The DNA for the CDR3 is TGTGCCAGCAGCTTAGACTACGGTTTTAACTATGGCTACACCTTC. Protein sequence: CASSLDYGFNYGYTF. Combining the CDR3 with reference TRBV11-2 and TRBJ1-2 gives the whole variable domain EAGVAQSPRYKIIEKRQSVAFWCNPISGHATLYWYQQILGQGPKLLIQFQNNGVVDDSQLPKDRFSAERLKGVDSTLKIQPAKLEDSAVYLCASSLDYGFNYGYTFGSGTRLTVV.

This rearrangement joins TRBV7-2 to TRBJ2-5, with D possibly being TRBD1 (5 bases). The end of the DNA aligns better with TRBJ2-7, so the J call may be wrong. Germline V CDR1 and CDR2: SGHTA, FQGNSA. This CDR3 has 14 amino acids. CDR3 loop: CASSLLVRDYEQYF. The CDR3, as DNA: TGTGCCAGCAGCTTATTAGTCAGGGACTACGAGCAGTACTTC.

The chain joins TRBV28 to TRBJ1-2; TRBD1 agrees at 8 bases. This CDR3 is built from 13 residues. J was trimmed by 4 bases and V by 10 bases; bases with no gene match: 8. Germline CDR1 is MDHEN and CDR2 is SYDVKM. The CDR3 DNA is TGTGCCACCGGGACAGGTGTGGGCTATGGCTACACCTTC. It yields the protein CATGTGVGYGYTF.

This chain connects TRBV7-2 to TRBJ2-1; TRBD2 aligns across 9 bases. V dropped 2 bases and J dropped 0; count of bases not matched to a gene: 5. The CDR3 is 17 residues long. In germline, CDR1 is SGHTA, CDR2 FQGNSA. The CDR3 DNA reads as TGTGCCAGCAGCTTATGGGCGGGAGGGCCCTCCTACAATGAGCAGTTCTTC. It encodes CASSLWAGGPSYNEQFF.

CDR3 sequence reads: CASSVQGGSQETQYF. For the CDR3, the DNA is TGTGCCAGTAGTGTACAGGGGGGTTCACAAGAGACCCAGTACTTC. The rearrangement uses TRBV19 and TRBJ2-5; 8 bases line up with TRBD1. The CDR3 spans 15 residues. V trimming: 5 bases; J trimming: 2 bases; junction bases outside the gene matches: 7. Germline V gives CDR1 LNHDA, CDR2 SQIVND (reference sequence).

This clone was seen a handful of times. The rearrangement uses TRBV18 and TRBJ1-2, with D maybe TRBD1 (5 bases). The CDR3 has 15 residues. From germline, CDR1 is KGHSH and CDR2 LQKENI. V lost 2 bases to trimming and J lost 8 bases, with 18 bases between them. The CDR3 DNA follows: TGTGCCAGCTCACCAATGAGGGGAGGTCGGAACGGCTACACCTTC. As protein: CASSPMRGGRNGYTF.

CDR3 protein: CASSSGTSGRDHEQYF. The CDR3 nucleotides are TGTGCCAGCAGCTCCGGGACTAGCGGGAGAGACCACGAGCAGTACTTC. The chain combines TRBV7-2 with TRBJ2-7, with 14 positions matching TRBD2. The ends lost 4 bases at V and 5 bases at J; junction bases unmatched: 7. This CDR3 spans 16 amino acids. Per germline, CDR1 SGHTA and CDR2 FQGNSA.

In this sample, this clone turned up once. This rearrangement joins TRBV7-3 to TRBJ2-1, with D unresolved. Trimming cost V 2 bases and J 0 bases, with 8 bases left between them. Germline values: CDR1 SGHTA, CDR2 FQGTGA. CDR3 size: 15 residues. This CDR3 reads CASSLQESSYNEQFF. The CDR3 DNA follows: TGTGCCAGCAGCTTACAGGAAAGCTCCTACAATGAGCAGTTCTTC.

This clone is judged large. This chain joins TRBV28 and TRBJ2-1, with 14 bases aligning to TRBD2. Germline CDR1 is MDHEN and CDR2 is SYDVKM. The CDR3 extends over 15 amino acids. The ends lost 6 bases at V and 8 bases at J; junction bases unmatched: 6. The CDR3 here is CASSPGTSGSDEQFF. For the CDR3, the DNA is TGTGCCAGCAGCCCCGGGACTAGCGGGAGTGATGAGCAGTTCTTC. The variable domain in full, with the rest retrieved from reference TRBV28 and TRBJ2-1, is DVKVTQSSRYLVKRTGEKVFLECVQDMDHENMFWYRQDPGLGLRLIYFSYDVKMKEKGDIPEGYSVSREKKERFSLILESASTNQTSMYLCASSPGTSGSDEQFFGPGTRLTVL.